The 14 T cell receptor beta chains in this list originate from one sample, sequenced in a study of blood T cell repertoires in COVID-19. Generated by immunoSEQ multiplex PCR, the TCRdb table keeps only in-frame clones and is missing some. The sample lists a few hundred thousand clones; roughly 86% were seen once. The sequencing sample was made of peripheral blood. The receptors originated from a man between 18 and 35 years old with active or convalescent COVID-19.

This sequence joins TRBV7-2 and TRBJ2-5, with D perhaps matching TRBD2 (6 bases). Deletions cut 1 base from V and 5 bases from J, with 11 bases between. CDR3 length equals 14 residues. CDR1 and CDR2 from the germline V gene are SGHTA and FQGNSA. This chain's CDR3 is CASSLGYGGETQYF. CDR3 sequence (DNA): TGTGCCAGCAGCTTAGGTTACGGGGGTGAGACCCAGTACTTC.

The rearrangement uses TRBV9 and TRBJ2-2; D call uncertain. This CDR3 spans 15 amino acids. The V end was cut by 0 bases, the J end by 7 bases, with 13 bases between. In germline, CDR1 is SGDLS, CDR2 YYNGEE. Here the CDR3 DNA reads TGTGCCAGCAGCGTAGCTCCGACTCGTGACGGGGAGCTGTTTTTT. Amino acid sequence: CASSVAPTRDGELFF.

This chain links TRBV7-2 with TRBJ2-5, with D possibly matching TRBD2 (7 bases). Trimming stripped 6 bases from V and 4 bases from J, with 15 bases between. This CDR3 is built from 14 residues. In germline, CDR1 is SGHTA, CDR2 FQGNSA. The CDR3 DNA sequence: TGTGCCAGCAGTATAGACGGGGGGCTAGAGACCCAGTACTTC. It codes for CASSIDGGLETQYF.

This clone was seen more than once but under ten times. The rearrangement uses TRBV2 and TRBJ2-2; 10 bases are a match to TRBD2. This CDR3 is 14 amino acids long. Germline V lookup: CDR1 SNHLY, CDR2 FYNNEI. V dropped 7 bases and J dropped 5; count of bases not matched to a gene: 4. The CDR3 is CASNQRGGTGELFF. The CDR3 DNA is TGTGCCAGCAACCAGCGGGGGGGGACCGGGGAGCTGTTTTTT.

V is TRBV5-4 and J is TRBJ1-4; 7 bases map to TRBD1. Unmatched junction bases numbered 11, after V lost 4 bases and J lost 8 bases. This CDR3 region has 15 residues. In germline, CDR1 is SGHNT, CDR2 YYREEE (reference sequence). The CDR3 DNA is TGTGCCAGCAGCGCAAACAGGGGCCTCGGGGAAAAACTGTTTTTT. Translating it yields CASSANRGLGEKLFF.

The rearrangement uses TRBV5-1 and TRBJ2-3; 7 nucleotides agree with TRBD1. V lost 2 bases to trimming and J lost 1 base; unmatched junction nucleotides: 4. Germline loops: CDR1 SGHRS, CDR2 YFSETQ. This CDR3 is built from 15 residues. For the CDR3, the DNA is TGCGCCAGCAGCTTAACAGGGGTTCGCACAGATACGCAGTATTTT. Translating it yields CASSLTGVRTDTQYF.

The V and J genes are TRBV15 and TRBJ2-7, with D possibly matching TRBD1 (6 bases). With 5 bases removed from V and 3 bases from J, the gap between germline ends came to 23 bases. Germline V CDR1 and CDR2: LNHNV, YYDKDF (reference sequence). The CDR3 has 17 residues. This CDR3 reads CATSETNMGHKIYEQYF. The CDR3 region has the DNA TGTGCCACCAGCGAGACCAATATGGGACATAAGATCTACGAGCAGTACTTC.

The chain combines TRBV24-1 with TRBJ2-5, with D perhaps matching TRBD2 (5 bases). The CDR3 extends over 14 amino acids. Trimming shortened V by 4 bases and J by 3 bases, and 11 bases separated the two germline ends. From germline, CDR1 is KGHDR and CDR2 SFDVKD. The DNA of the CDR3 is TGTGCCACCAGTGACCGCGTAGCGAAAGAGACCCAGTACTTC. This codes for CATSDRVAKETQYF.

This chain connects TRBV29-1 to TRBJ2-3, with a possible D match to TRBD2 (6 bases). V shed 4 bases and J shed 5 bases, with 13 bases lying between them. The CDR3 runs to 13 residues. Germline V gene sequence: CDR1 SQVTM, CDR2 ANQGSEA. CDR3 sequence (DNA): TGCAGCGTTGGCGGGAAAGGGATAGATACGCAGTATTTT. Translation: CSVGGKGIDTQYF.

This chain joins TRBV11-3 and TRBJ2-3; tentative D call: TRBD2 (6 bases). The CDR3 has 18 amino acids. V was clipped by 4 bases and J by 6 bases, with 26 bases between them. CDR1 and CDR2 (germline): SGHNT, YENEEA. CDR3 protein: CASSSLTNGGTYGDTQYF. For the CDR3, the DNA is TGTGCCAGCAGCTCACTTACCAACGGGGGTACATATGGTGATACGCAGTATTTT. The full variable domain, in which reference TRBV11-3 and TRBJ2-3 provide the parts outside the CDR3, is EAGVVQSPRYKIIEKKQPVAFWCNPISGHNTLYWYLQNLGQGPELLIRYENEEAVDDSQLPKDRFSAERLKGVDSTLKIQPAELGDSAVYLCASSSLTNGGTYGDTQYFGPGTRLTVL.

This chain connects TRBV28 to TRBJ2-3; D is ambiguous. There are 13 residues in the CDR3. CDR1 and CDR2 (germline): MDHEN, SYDVKM. V dropped 6 bases and J dropped 0 bases, with 7 bases sitting between them. The CDR3: CASRLSSTDTQYF. As DNA, the CDR3 is TGTGCCAGCAGACTTTCTAGCACAGATACGCAGTATTTT. Full variable domain (remainder filled in from reference TRBV28 and TRBJ2-3): DVKVTQSSRYLVKRTGEKVFLECVQDMDHENMFWYRQDPGLGLRLIYFSYDVKMKEKGDIPEGYSVSREKKERFSLILESASTNQTSMYLCASRLSSTDTQYFGPGTRLTVL.

This clone was seen only a few times. The chain has TRBV9 and TRBJ2-5; TRBD2 agrees at 8 bases. V was pared by 4 bases and J by 5 bases, with 10 bases of the junction left unmatched. CDR1 is SGDLS, CDR2 YYNGEE, per germline. This CDR3 contains 15 residues. The DNA of the CDR3 is TGTGCCAGCAGCCCATCGGGGGGGGCCCGGGAGACCCAGTACTTC. This codes for CASSPSGGARETQYF.

The chain employs TRBV7-2 and TRBJ2-3, with D possibly TRBD2 on 6 matching bases. The CDR3 length is 14 residues. V was clipped by 7 bases and J by 1 base, with 12 bases between them. From germline, CDR1 is SGHTA and CDR2 FQGNSA. Written as DNA, the CDR3 is TGTGCCAGCACCCGGGACTGGGGCACAGATACGCAGTATTTT. Translated: CASTRDWGTDTQYF.

This chain connects TRBV5-6 to TRBJ1-5; 7 nucleotides line up with TRBD1. Germline V gene sequence: CDR1 SGHDT, CDR2 YYEEEE. The CDR3 extends over 15 amino acids. With 4 bases clipped from V and 7 bases from J, the junction kept 11 bases outside the gene matches. The CDR3 coding sequence is TGTGCCAGCAGCCCGTACTTCGACAGGGAACAGCCCCAGCATTTT. Translated, it gives CASSPYFDREQPQHF.